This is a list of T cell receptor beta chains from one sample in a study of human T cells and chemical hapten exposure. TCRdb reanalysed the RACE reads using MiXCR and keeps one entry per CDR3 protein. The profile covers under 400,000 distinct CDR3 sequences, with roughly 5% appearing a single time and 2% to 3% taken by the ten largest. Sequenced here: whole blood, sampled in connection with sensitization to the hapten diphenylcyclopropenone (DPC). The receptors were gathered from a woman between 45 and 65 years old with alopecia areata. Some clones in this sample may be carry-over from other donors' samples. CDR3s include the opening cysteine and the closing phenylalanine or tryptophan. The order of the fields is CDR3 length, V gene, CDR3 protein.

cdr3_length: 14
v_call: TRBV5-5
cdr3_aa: CASSSGQAPYGYTF

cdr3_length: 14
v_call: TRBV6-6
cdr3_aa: CASSTGTANQPQHF

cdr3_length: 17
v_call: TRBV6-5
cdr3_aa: CASSYSMLAGGPYEQYF

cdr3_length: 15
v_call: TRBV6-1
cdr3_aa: CASNVDRTNTGELFF

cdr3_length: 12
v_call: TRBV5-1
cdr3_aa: CASSLDQETQYF

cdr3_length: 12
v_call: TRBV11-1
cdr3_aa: CASSFAPEGYTF

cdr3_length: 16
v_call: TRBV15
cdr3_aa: CATSSRLAGGTDTQYF

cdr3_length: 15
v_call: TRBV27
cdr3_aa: CASSLAGQGRYEQYF

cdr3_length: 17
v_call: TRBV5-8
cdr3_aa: CASSPGTGGGAKNIQYF

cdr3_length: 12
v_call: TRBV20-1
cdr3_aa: CSAEGQYNEQFF

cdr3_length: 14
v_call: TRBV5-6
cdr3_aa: CASRRWQINEKLFF

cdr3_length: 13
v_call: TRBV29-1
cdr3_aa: CSVESQGAYGYTF

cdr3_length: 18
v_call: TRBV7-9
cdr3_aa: CASSPLAGRSFSTDTQYF

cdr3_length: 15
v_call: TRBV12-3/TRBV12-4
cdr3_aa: CASSLQGSNTGELFF

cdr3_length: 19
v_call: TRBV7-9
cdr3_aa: CASSLSGTGSRLGNTEAFF

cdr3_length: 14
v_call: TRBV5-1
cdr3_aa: CASSRNYRGTEAFF

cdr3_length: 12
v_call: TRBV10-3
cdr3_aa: CAISEDTYEQYF

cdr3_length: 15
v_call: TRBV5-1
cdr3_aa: CASSSAGLSTDTQYF

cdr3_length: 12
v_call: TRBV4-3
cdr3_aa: CASSQDQSLPFF

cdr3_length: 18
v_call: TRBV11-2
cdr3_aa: CASSLVTWTSGGQETQYF

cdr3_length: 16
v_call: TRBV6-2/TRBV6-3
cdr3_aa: CASKPAGLAGERAIFF

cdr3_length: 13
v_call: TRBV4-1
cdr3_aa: CASSPGTFEPQHF

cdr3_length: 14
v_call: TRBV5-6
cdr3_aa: CASSLTGHGETQYF

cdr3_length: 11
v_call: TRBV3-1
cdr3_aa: CASQGEAGYTF

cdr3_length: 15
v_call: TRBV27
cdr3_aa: CASSLYGGGAVEQFF

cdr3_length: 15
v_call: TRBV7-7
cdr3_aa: CASSLGGGAAGELFF

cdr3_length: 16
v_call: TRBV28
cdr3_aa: CASSGTSGASYNEQFF

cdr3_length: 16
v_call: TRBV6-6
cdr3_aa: CASSSGTGGAGGELFF

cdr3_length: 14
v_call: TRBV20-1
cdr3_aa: CSAREETGAAEAFF

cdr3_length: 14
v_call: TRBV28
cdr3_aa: CASSFQARSTEAFF

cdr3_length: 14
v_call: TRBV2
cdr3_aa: CASSLGQGQTEAFF

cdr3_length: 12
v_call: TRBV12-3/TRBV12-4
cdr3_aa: CASSSTPYEQYF

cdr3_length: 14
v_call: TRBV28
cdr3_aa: CASTRLAGYNEQFF

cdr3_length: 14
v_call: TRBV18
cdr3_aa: CASSPDAGQGEQYF

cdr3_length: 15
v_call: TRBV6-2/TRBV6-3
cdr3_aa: CASRPTSTGRDEAFF

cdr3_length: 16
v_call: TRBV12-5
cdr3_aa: CASGLGLGGLRDGYTF

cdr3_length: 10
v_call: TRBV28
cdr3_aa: CASRGAAYTF

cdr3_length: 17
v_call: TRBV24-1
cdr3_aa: CATRIKETGFYNSPLHF

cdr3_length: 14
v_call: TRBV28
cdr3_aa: CATSFDKVTSPLHF

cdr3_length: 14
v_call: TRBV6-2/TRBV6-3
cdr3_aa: CASGPAGIRDTQYF

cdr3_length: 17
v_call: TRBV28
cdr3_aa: CASSFRGPPALNTEAFF

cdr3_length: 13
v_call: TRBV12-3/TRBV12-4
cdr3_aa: CASSFEAAYEQYF